These T cell receptor beta chains were read from a single sample in a study of shared clonotypes between healthy human individuals. The data were produced by immunoSEQ multiplex PCR, yet TCRdb's version contains in-frame clones alone and is incomplete. The sample gives around 2,000,000 clones, about 92% of which show up once; roughly 1.7% is in the top ten. Sequenced input: naive CD8+ T cells from PBMCs. The receptor source for this set is a man between 18 and 29 years old in good health. Some clones in this sample may be carry-over from other donors' samples. Both conserved end residues are part of each CDR3. The D gene is left open where the match is weak. The size field is filled for only some rows; it gives once, few, many or a size class.

>-|16|TRBJ2-5|TRBV13|TRBD2
CASSLTRGRARETQYF
TGTGCCAGCAGCTTAACGCGTGGGAGGGCCAGGGAGACCCAGTACTTC
>-|19|TRBJ2-7|TRBV5-1|-
CASSGPDAAQGLYSYEQYF
TGCGCCAGCAGCGGACCCGATGCCGCACAGGGCCTCTACTCCTACGAGCAGTACTTC
>-|16|TRBJ2-1|TRBV21-1|-
CASSKGGTGGGGEQFF
TGTGCCAGCTCCAAGGGCGGGACAGGGGGCGGCGGTGAGCAGTTCTTC
>-|15|TRBJ2-7|TRBV7-2|-
CASSLVLGGVYEQYF
TGTGCCAGCAGCTTAGTTTTGGGCGGAGTCTACGAGCAGTACTTC
>-|14|TRBJ1-5|TRBV15|-
CATSSRGVGQPQHF
TGTGCCACCAGCTCGCGGGGAGTGGGTCAGCCCCAGCATTTT
>once|14|TRBJ2-1|TRBV27|-
CASTGPTMYNEQFF
TGTGCCAGCACCGGGCCTACAATGTACAATGAGCAGTTCTTC
>few|16|TRBJ2-1|TRBV7-6|TRBD2
CASGKIAGDIYNEQFF
TGTGCCAGCGGCAAAATAGCGGGAGACATCTACAATGAGCAGTTCTTC
>-|18|TRBJ1-1|TRBV5-3|-
CATQGGGLQPKPRAEAFF
TGTGCCACTCAAGGCGGGGGACTTCAGCCGAAGCCGCGGGCTGAAGCTTTCTTT
>-|12|TRBJ2-7|TRBV5-1|TRBD2
CASTAGDYEQYF
TGCGCCAGCACAGCGGGAGACTACGAGCAGTACTTC
>-|15|TRBJ2-2|TRBV5-6|-
CASSLRHSWAGELFF
TGTGCCAGCAGCTTGCGTCATTCCTGGGCCGGGGAGCTGTTTTTT
>-|16|TRBJ2-1|TRBV7-9|TRBD2
CASSPPGGESYNEQFF
TGTGCCAGCAGCCCCCCGGGGGGAGAGTCCTACAATGAGCAGTTCTTC
>few|13|TRBJ1-1|TRBV7-9|-
CASSFDLNTEAFF
TGTGCCAGCAGCTTCGACCTGAACACTGAAGCTTTCTTT
>-|15|TRBJ2-3|TRBV5-1|-
CASSSMAGLTDTQYF
TGCGCCAGCAGCTCGATGGCGGGCCTAACAGATACGCAGTATTTT
>-|18|TRBJ2-3|TRBV6-4|-
CASSDSFFRGGGTDTQYF
TGTGCCAGCAGTGACTCGTTTTTCCGGGGAGGTGGCACAGATACGCAGTATTTT
>-|14|TRBJ2-3|TRBV16|TRBD2
CASSLAGGSDTQYF
TGTGCCAGCAGCCTGGCGGGAGGCTCAGATACGCAGTATTTT
>-|16|TRBJ2-1|TRBV6-1|TRBD2
CASSDFSSGRVDEQFF
TGTGCCAGCAGTGATTTCTCTAGCGGGAGGGTGGATGAGCAGTTCTTC
>once|15|TRBJ2-3|TRBV9|TRBD1
CASSFRTGGTDTQYF
TGTGCCAGCAGCTTCCGGACAGGGGGCACAGATACGCAGTATTTT
>-|9|TRBJ2-1|TRBV11-3|-
CASSLSRFF
TGTGCCAGCAGCTTATCCCGCTTCTTC